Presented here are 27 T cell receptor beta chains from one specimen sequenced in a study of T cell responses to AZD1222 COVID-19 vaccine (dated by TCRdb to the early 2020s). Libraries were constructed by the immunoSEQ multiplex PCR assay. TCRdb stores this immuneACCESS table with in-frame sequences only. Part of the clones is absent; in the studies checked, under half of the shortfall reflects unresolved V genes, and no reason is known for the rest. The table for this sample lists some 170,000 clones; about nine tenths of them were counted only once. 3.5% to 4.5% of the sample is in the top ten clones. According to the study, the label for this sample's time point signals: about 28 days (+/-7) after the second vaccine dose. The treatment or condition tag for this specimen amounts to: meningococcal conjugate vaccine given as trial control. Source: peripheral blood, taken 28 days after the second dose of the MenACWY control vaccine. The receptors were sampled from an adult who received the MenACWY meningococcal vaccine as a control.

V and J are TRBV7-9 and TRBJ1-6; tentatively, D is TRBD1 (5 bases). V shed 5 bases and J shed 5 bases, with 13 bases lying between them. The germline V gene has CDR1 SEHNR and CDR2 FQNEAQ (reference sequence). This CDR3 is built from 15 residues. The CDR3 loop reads CASSRSMGHNSPLHF. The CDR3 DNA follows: TGTGCCAGCAGCCGTTCCATGGGGCATAATTCACCCCTCCACTTT.

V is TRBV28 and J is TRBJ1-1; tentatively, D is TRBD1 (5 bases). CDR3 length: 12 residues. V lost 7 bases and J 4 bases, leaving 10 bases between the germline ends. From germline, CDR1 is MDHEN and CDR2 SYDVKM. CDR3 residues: CASTLGGTEAFF. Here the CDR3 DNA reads TGTGCCAGCACCCTGGGGGGCACTGAAGCTTTCTTT.

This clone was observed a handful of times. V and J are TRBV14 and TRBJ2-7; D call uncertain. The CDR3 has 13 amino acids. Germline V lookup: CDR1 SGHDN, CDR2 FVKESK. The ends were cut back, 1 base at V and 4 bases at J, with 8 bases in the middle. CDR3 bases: TGTGCCAGCAGCCAAGGCACCGGTTACGAGCAGTACTTC. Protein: CASSQGTGYEQYF. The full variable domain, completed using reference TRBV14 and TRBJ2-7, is EAGVTQFPSHSVIEKGQTVTLRCDPISGHDNLYWYRRVMGKEIKFLLHFVKESKQDESGMPNNRFLAERTGGTYSTLKVQPAELEDSGVYFCASSQGTGYEQYFGPGTRLTVT.

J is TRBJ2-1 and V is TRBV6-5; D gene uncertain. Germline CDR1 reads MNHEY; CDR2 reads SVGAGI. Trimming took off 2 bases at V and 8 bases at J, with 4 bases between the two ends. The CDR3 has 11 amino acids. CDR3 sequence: CASSYGYEQFF. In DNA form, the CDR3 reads TGTGCCAGCAGTTACGGCTATGAGCAGTTCTTC.

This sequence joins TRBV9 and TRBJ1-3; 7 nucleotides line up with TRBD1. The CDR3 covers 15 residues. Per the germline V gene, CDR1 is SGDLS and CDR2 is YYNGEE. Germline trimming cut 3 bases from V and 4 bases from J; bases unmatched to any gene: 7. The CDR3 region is CASSARDSEGNTIYF. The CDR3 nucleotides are TGTGCCAGCAGCGCCCGGGACAGCGAAGGAAACACCATATATTTT.

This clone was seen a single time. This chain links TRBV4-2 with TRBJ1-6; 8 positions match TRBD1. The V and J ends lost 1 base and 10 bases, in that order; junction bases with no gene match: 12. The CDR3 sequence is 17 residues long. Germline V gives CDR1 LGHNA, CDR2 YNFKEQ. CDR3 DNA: TGTGCCAGCAGCCAAGTGCGCGGCCAGGGGGCCTCATCACCCCTCCACTTT. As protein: CASSQVRGQGASSPLHF.

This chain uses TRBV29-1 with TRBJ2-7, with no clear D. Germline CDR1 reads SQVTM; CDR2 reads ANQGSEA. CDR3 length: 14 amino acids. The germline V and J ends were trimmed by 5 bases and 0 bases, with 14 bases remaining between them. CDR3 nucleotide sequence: TGCAGCGTTCAAATCCAGTCTGGCTCCTACGAGCAGTACTTC. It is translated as CSVQIQSGSYEQYF.

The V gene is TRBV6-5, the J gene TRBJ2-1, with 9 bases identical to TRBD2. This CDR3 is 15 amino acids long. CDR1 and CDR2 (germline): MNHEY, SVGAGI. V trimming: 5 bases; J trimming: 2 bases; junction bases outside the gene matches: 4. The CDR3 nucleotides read TGTGCCAGCAGTCAGCTAGCGGGGACCTACAATGAGCAGTTCTTC. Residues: CASSQLAGTYNEQFF.

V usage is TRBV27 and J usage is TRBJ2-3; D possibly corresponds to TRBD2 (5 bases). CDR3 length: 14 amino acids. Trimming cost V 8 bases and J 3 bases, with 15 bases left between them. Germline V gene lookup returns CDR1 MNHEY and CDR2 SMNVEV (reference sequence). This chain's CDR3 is CASRKGGGTDTQYF. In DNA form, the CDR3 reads TGTGCCAGCCGCAAAGGAGGTGGTACAGATACGCAGTATTTT.

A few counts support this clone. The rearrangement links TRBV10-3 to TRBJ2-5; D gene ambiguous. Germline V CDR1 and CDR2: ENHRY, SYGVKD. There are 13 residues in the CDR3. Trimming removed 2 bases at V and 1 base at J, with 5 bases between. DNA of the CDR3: TGTGCCATCAGTGAGAGGGTCCAAGAGACCCAGTACTTC. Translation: CAISERVQETQYF.

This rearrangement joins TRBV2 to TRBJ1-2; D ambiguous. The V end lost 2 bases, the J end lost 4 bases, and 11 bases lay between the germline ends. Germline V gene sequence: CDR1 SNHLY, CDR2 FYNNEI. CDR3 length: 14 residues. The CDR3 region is CASSERAATYGYTF. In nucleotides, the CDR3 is TGTGCCAGCAGTGAAAGGGCAGCAACCTATGGCTACACCTTC.

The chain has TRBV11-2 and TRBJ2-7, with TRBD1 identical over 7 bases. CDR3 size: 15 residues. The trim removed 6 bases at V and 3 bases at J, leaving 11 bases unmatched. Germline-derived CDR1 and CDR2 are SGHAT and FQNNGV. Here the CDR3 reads CASRIGQAGIYEQYF. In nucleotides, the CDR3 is TGTGCCAGCAGGATCGGACAGGCAGGGATCTACGAGCAGTACTTC.

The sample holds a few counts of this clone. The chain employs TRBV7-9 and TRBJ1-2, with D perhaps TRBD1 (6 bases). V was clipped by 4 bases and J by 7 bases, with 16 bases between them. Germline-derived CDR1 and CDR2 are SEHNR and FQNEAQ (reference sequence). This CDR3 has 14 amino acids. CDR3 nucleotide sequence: TGTGCCAGCAGCTCCGTTTGGGGGGCGCCTGGCTACACCTTC. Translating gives CASSSVWGAPGYTF.

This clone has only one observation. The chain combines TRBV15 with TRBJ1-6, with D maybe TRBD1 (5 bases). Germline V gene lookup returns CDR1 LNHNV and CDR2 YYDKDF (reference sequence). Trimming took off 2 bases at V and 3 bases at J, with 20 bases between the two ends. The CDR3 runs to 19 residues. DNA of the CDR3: TGTGCCACCAGCAGAAAGATACCAAACCGGGACGGCTATAATTCACCCCTCCACTTT. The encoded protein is CATSRKIPNRDGYNSPLHF.

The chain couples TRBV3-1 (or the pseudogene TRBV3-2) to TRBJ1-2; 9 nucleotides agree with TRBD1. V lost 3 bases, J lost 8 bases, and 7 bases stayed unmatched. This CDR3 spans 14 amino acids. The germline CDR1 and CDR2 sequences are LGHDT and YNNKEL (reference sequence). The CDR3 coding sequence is TGTGCCAGCAGCCACGGGACAGGGTTCGTAGGCTACACCTTC. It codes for CASSHGTGFVGYTF.

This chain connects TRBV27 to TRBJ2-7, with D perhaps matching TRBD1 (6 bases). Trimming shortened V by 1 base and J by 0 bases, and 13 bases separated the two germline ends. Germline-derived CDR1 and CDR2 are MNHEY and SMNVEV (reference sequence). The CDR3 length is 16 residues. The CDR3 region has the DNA TGTGCCAGCAGTTTATATCATGGACAGAGCTCCTACGAGCAGTACTTC. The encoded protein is CASSLYHGQSSYEQYF.

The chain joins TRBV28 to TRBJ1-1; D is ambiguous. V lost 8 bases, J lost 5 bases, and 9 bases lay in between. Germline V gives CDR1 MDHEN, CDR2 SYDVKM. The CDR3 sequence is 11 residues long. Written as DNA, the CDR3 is TGTGCCAGCGGGATTTTTACTGAAGCTTTCTTT. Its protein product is CASGIFTEAFF. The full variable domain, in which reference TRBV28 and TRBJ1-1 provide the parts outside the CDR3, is DVKVTQSSRYLVKRTGEKVFLECVQDMDHENMFWYRQDPGLGLRLIYFSYDVKMKEKGDIPEGYSVSREKKERFSLILESASTNQTSMYLCASGIFTEAFFGQGTRLTVV.

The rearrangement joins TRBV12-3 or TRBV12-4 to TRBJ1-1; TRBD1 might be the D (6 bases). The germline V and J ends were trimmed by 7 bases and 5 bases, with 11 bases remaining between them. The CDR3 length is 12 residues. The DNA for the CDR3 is TGTGCCAGCATCCAGGGGTTTACTGAAGCTTTCTTT. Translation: CASIQGFTEAFF.

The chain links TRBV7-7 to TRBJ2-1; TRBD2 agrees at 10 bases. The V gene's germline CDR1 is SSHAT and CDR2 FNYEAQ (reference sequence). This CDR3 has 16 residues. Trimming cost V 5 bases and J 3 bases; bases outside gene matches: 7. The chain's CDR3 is CASSPLLAGGYNEQFF. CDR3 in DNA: TGTGCCAGCAGCCCCCTATTAGCGGGAGGCTACAATGAGCAGTTCTTC.

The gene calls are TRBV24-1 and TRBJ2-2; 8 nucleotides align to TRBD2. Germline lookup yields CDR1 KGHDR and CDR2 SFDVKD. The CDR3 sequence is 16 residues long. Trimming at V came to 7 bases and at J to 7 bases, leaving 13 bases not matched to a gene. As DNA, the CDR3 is TGTGCCACCAGGGAGACAGTTAGCGGGAATGTCGGGGAGCTGTTTTTT. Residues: CATRETVSGNVGELFF.

CDR3 DNA: TGTGCCAGCAGCGGTAAAAGTGGGACAGATACGCAGTATTTT. Its protein is CASSGKSGTDTQYF. The chain has TRBV6-5 and TRBJ2-3; unclear D gene. Germline V CDR1 and CDR2: MNHEY, SVGAGI. The CDR3 runs to 14 residues. V gave up 6 bases and J gave up 3 bases, with 13 bases separating them.

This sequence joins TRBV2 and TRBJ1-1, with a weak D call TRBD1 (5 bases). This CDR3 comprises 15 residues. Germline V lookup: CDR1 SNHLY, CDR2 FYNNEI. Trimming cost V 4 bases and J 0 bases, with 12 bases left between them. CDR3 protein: CASSVEPTVNTEAFF. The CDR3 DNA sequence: TGTGCCAGCAGTGTCGAACCGACAGTGAACACTGAAGCTTTCTTT.

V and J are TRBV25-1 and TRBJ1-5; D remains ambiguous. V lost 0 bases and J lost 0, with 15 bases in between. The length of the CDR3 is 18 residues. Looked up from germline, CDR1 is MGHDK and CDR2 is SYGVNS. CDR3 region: CASSEYIKVVHSNQPQHF. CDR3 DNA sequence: TGTGCCAGCAGTGAATATATAAAAGTGGTTCATAGCAATCAGCCCCAGCATTTT.

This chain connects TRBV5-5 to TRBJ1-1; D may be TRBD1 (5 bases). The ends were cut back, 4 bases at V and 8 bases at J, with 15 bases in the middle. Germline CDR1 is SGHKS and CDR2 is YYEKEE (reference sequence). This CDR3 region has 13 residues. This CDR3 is CASSPWDGGEAFF. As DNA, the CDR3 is TGTGCCAGCAGCCCGTGGGACGGCGGGGAAGCTTTCTTT.

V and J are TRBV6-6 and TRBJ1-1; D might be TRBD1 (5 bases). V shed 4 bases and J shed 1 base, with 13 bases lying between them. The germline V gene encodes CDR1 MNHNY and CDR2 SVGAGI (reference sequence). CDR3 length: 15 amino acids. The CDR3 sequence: CASSSVGTANTEAFF. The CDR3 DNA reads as TGTGCCAGCAGTTCAGTTGGGACCGCGAACACTGAAGCTTTCTTT.

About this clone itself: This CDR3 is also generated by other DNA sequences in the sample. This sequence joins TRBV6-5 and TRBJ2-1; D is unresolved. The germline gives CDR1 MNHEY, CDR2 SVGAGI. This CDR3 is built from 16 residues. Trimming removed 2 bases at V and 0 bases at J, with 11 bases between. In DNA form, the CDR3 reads TGTGCCAGCAGTTACACGGATTCAAGCTCCTACAATGAGCAGTTCTTC. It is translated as CASSYTDSSSYNEQFF.

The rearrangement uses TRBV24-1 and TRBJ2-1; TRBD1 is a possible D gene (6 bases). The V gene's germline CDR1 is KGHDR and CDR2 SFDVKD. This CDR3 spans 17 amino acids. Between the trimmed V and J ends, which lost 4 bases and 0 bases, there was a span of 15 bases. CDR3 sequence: CATSDSDSIPSYNEQFF. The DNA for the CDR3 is TGTGCCACCAGTGACTCGGACAGCATACCCTCCTACAATGAGCAGTTCTTC.